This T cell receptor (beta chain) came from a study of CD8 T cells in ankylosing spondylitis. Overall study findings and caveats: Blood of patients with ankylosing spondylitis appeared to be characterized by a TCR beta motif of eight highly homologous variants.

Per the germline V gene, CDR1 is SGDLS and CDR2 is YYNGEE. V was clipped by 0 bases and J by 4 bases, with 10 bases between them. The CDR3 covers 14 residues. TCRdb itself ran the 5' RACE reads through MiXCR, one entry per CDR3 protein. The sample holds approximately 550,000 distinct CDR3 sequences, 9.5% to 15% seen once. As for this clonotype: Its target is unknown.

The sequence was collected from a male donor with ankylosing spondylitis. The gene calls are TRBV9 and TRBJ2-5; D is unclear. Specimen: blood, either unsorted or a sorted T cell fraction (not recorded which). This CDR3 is CASSVGVVGETQYF. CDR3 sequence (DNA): TGTGCCAGCAGCGTAGGGGTCGTGGGAGAGACCCAGTACTTC.